This TCR beta chain was identified in a study of blood T cell repertoires in COVID-19. Per the authors' pipeline: How many nucleated cells were present was estimated from reference gene primer amplification. Profiling relied on immunoSEQ multiplex PCR, and the TCRdb table lists in-frame clones only, not all of them. That table gives V, J and clone size, and the DNA gave D and trimming. The sample has around 60,000 clones, approximately 80% seen once. Seattle's enrolled individuals joined amid active infection and were then monitored longitudinally. Sequencing input: peripheral blood. The source of this sequence is a man in his forties or fifties with COVID-19, enrolled during active disease.

The CDR3 DNA reads as TGCGCCAGCAGCTTGGGAAGGGGGCGTTACAATGAGCAGTTCTTC. This translates into CASSLGRGRYNEQFF. The chain joins TRBV5-1 to TRBJ2-1, with TRBD1 identical over 7 bases. Germline V CDR1 and CDR2: SGHRS, YFSETQ. This CDR3 is 15 amino acids long. The trim removed 0 bases at V and 4 bases at J, leaving 4 bases unmatched. Supplemented by reference TRBV5-1 and TRBJ2-1, the full variable domain reads KAGVTQTPRYLIKTRGQQVTLSCSPISGHRSVSWYQQTPGQGLQFLFEYFSETQRNKGNFPGRFSGRQFSNSRSEMNVSTLELGDSALYLCASSLGRGRYNEQFFGPGTRLTVL.